The T cell receptor (beta chain) under discussion was sequenced for a study of T cell responses to AZD1222 COVID-19 vaccine. On the study more broadly: Analysis merged second doses at about 4 or about 12 weeks. Study-wide results and caveats: The span of vaccine-associated CD4 TCRs extended across spike, with dominance at 160-218 and 743-854. Among those given AZD1222, only 5 to 7 were seropositive at baseline. Possibly, clonal diversity was underestimated; donors were largely white British and included more females.

Notes on this clone: Its specificity is unknown.

CDR3 length: 16 residues. Germline assignment: CDR1 MNHEY and CDR2 SVGEGT. V lost 0 bases to trimming and J lost 1 base, with 13 bases between them. Here immunoSEQ multiplex PCR was the method, and the copy in TCRdb shows in-frame clones only, minus some. The sample has fewer than 130,000 clones; around 82% are singletons. The sequence derives from an adult in good health. J is TRBJ2-7 and V is TRBV6-2 or TRBV6-3; TRBD1 is a possible D gene (5 bases). The material sequenced was peripheral blood, taken on day 0 of AZD1222 vaccination. The CDR3 DNA sequence: TGTGCCAGCAGTTACTCGACAGTCCTCCCTTCCTACGAGCAGTACTTC. It specifies CASSYSTVLPSYEQYF.